The clone carrying this T cell receptor beta chain has at least ten counts. Profiling relied on immunoSEQ multiplex PCR, and the TCRdb table lists in-frame clones only, not all of them. The sample consists of about 1.1 million clones, about 80% of them appearing once. The data originate from a study of shared clonotypes between healthy human individuals. The junction had 11 bases not matched to a gene; V was cut back by 7 bases and J by 3 bases. The CDR3 consists of 15 residues. The V gene's germline CDR1 is MNHEY and CDR2 SVGAGI. Sequencing was carried out using memory CD4+ T cells from PBMCs. Noted subset: CD45RA-negative fraction. The genes are TRBV6-5 and TRBJ2-5; TRBD1 aligns across 7 bases. The receptor comes from a man between 18 and 35 years old in good health. Some clones in this sample may be carry-over from other donors' samples. CDR3 in amino acids: CASKAPGQTKETQYF. CDR3 in DNA: TGTGCCAGCAAGGCTCCGGGACAGACCAAAGAGACCCAGTACTTC.